The rows below give T cell receptor beta chains drawn from one sample of a study of T cell changes during pregnancy in multiple sclerosis. Produced via immunoSEQ multiplex PCR; TCRdb's table is partial and in-frame only. The sample contains about 47,000 clones, around 90% of which appear only once. The source was peripheral blood, collected in the first trimester of pregnancy. These receptors were taken from a female donor with multiple sclerosis, enrolled in a pregnancy study. Each CDR3 is given with its conserved first and last residue. D genes are given only for firm matches. Clone size, where shown, is once, few, many, or a class for clones that have expanded.

clone_size	j_call	d_call	v_call	cdr3_aa	cdr3_nt
NA	TRBJ2-7	TRBD2	TRBV19	CASSYSGGIQYF	TGTGCTTCGTCTTATAGCGGGGGGATTCAGTACTTC
NA	TRBJ1-5	TRBD1	TRBV2	CASNPLTGRQPQHF	TGTGCCAGCAACCCACTGACAGGGCGACAGCCCCAGCATTTT
NA	TRBJ1-3	NA	TRBV10-2	CASSGSNGNTIYF	TGCGCCAGCTCAGGGTCCAACGGAAACACCATATATTTT
NA	TRBJ1-5	NA	TRBV21-1	CASSSGRRSNQPQHF	TGTGCCAGCAGCAGTGGGCGAAGGAGCAATCAGCCCCAGCATTTT
NA	TRBJ2-3	TRBD1	TRBV5-1	CASSPDRRSTDTQYF	TGCGCCAGCAGCCCGGACAGGCGGAGCACAGATACGCAGTATTTT
NA	TRBJ2-1	NA	TRBV9	CASSVQRATASYNEQFF	TGTGCCAGCAGCGTCCAGAGGGCTACCGCTTCCTACAATGAGCAGTTCTTC
NA	TRBJ1-2	NA	TRBV30	CAWSQGGYGYTF	TGTGCCTGGAGTCAGGGTGGCTATGGCTACACCTTC
NA	TRBJ2-7	NA	TRBV21-1	CASSSFDRGKGYEQYF	TGTGCCAGCAGCAGTTTTGACAGGGGGAAAGGCTACGAGCAGTACTTC
NA	TRBJ1-2	TRBD1	TRBV6-1	CASSRQGTAGYTF	TGTGCCAGCAGCCGACAGGGTACGGCTGGCTACACCTTC
NA	TRBJ1-2	NA	TRBV27	CASSWAGSYGYTF	TGTGCCAGCAGTTGGGCCGGGAGCTATGGCTACACCTTC
NA	TRBJ1-2	NA	TRBV4-1	CASSHSPGDSNYGYTF	TGCGCCAGCAGCCACAGTCCAGGGGATTCTAACTATGGCTACACCTTC
NA	TRBJ1-1	TRBD1	TRBV4-1	CASSQVGRGLGEAFF	TGCGCCAGCAGCCAAGTCGGGAGGGGGCTGGGTGAAGCTTTCTTT
once	TRBJ1-2	TRBD1	TRBV27	CASRSSGGHYGYTF	TGTGCCAGCAGATCTTCAGGGGGCCACTATGGCTACACCTTC
NA	TRBJ1-2	NA	TRBV28	CASSPQGGHGYTF	TGTGCCAGCAGTCCGCAGGGCGGACATGGCTACACCTTC
NA	TRBJ1-2	NA	TRBV4-1	CASSQAPSYGYTF	TGCGCCAGCAGCCAGGCCCCCTCCTATGGCTACACCTTC
NA	TRBJ1-4	NA	TRBV7-9	CASSFGGAEKLFF	TGTGCCAGCAGCTTTGGGGGGGCTGAAAAACTGTTTTTT
many	TRBJ2-1	NA	TRBV11-2	CASSLFRGGAEFF	TGTGCCAGCAGCCTGTTTAGGGGGGGGGCTGAGTTCTTC
NA	TRBJ2-1	TRBD1	TRBV11-3	CASSWDRDNEQFF	TGTGCCAGCAGCTGGGACAGGGACAATGAGCAGTTCTTC
NA	TRBJ1-1	NA	TRBV9	CAITGTEAFF	TGTGCTATAACAGGTACTGAAGCTTTCTTT
NA	TRBJ1-3	NA	TRBV7-6	CASSLDRSTIYF	TGTGCCAGCAGCTTAGACCGGAGTACCATATATTTT
NA	TRBJ1-3	NA	TRBV18	CASSRTSRGGNTIYF	TGTGCCAGCTCACGTACCTCGCGGGGAGGAAACACCATATATTTT
NA	TRBJ1-4	NA	TRBV28	CASSLYPGGTTNEKLFF	TGTGCCAGCAGTTTATACCCGGGGGGCACAACTAATGAAAAACTGTTTTTT
NA	TRBJ2-7	TRBD2	TRBV9	CASSAGGGSPVGVQYF	TGTGCCAGCAGCGCCGGGGGGGGCTCGCCTGTGGGGGTGCAGTACTTC
NA	TRBJ2-1	TRBD1	TRBV6-5	CASSYHPGTGYNEQFF	TGTGCCAGCAGTTACCATCCCGGGACAGGGTACAATGAGCAGTTCTTC
NA	TRBJ2-5	TRBD2	TRBV27	CASSLSGRGETQYF	TGTGCCAGCAGTTTATCGGGGAGGGGAGAGACCCAGTACTTC
NA	TRBJ2-1	NA	TRBV6-4	CASPEGRRISVYNEQFF	TGTGCCAGCCCCGAAGGAAGGAGGATATCGGTGTACAATGAGCAGTTCTTC
NA	TRBJ2-7	NA	TRBV7-8	CASSLFPLEGIIGYEQYF	TGTGCCAGCAGCTTATTCCCGCTTGAGGGAATCATTGGCTACGAGCAGTACTTC
once	TRBJ2-1	TRBD2	TRBV11-2	CASSLALASNEQFF	TGTGCCAGCAGCTTAGCACTAGCGAGTAATGAGCAGTTCTTC
NA	TRBJ2-1	NA	TRBV29-1	CSVVPEAATHYNEQFF	TGCAGCGTTGTACCTGAGGCCGCGACTCATTACAATGAGCAGTTCTTC
NA	TRBJ1-2	NA	TRBV18	CASSPSREDGYTF	TGTGCCAGCTCACCATCGAGGGAGGATGGCTACACCTTC
once	TRBJ2-3	TRBD2	TRBV30	CAWSLGLAESTQYF	TGTGCCTGGAGTTTGGGACTAGCGGAGAGTACGCAGTATTTT
NA	TRBJ1-2	NA	TRBV10-1	CASSESYAGGYTF	TGCGCCAGCAGTGAGTCGTACGCGGGAGGCTACACCTTC
NA	TRBJ2-7	TRBD1	TRBV15	CATSRVGDSFYEQYF	TGTGCCACCAGCAGAGTCGGGGACAGCTTTTACGAGCAGTACTTC
NA	TRBJ2-5	NA	TRBV6-4	CASSVRGGEETQYF	TGTGCCAGCAGCGTCCGAGGAGGGGAAGAGACCCAGTACTTC
NA	TRBJ2-3	TRBD2	TRBV27	CASRSGGGSHTQYF	TGTGCCAGCAGAAGCGGGGGGGGATCGCACACGCAGTATTTT
NA	TRBJ1-4	NA	TRBV5-6	CASSNQKGGGEKLFF	TGTGCCAGCAGCAACCAGAAGGGAGGTGGTGAAAAACTGTTTTTT
NA	TRBJ2-7	TRBD2	TRBV28	CASSFYPSRRGDEQYF	TGTGCCAGCAGTTTTTACCCTAGCCGCCGGGGGGACGAGCAGTACTTC
NA	TRBJ1-6	NA	TRBV19	CASSIARGGNNSPLHF	TGTGCCAGTAGTATCGCTCGCGGGGGTAATAATTCACCCCTCCACTTT
NA	TRBJ2-5	TRBD1	TRBV7-2	CASSPDRPIGTQYF	TGTGCCAGCAGCCCGGACAGGCCGATTGGGACCCAGTACTTC
NA	TRBJ2-1	TRBD2	TRBV29-1	CSVEDWGGGGSYNEQFF	TGCAGCGTTGAAGATTGGGGCGGGGGGGGCTCCTACAATGAGCAGTTCTTC
NA	TRBJ2-5	NA	TRBV2	CATGGLAEETQYF	TGTGCCACCGGGGGATTAGCGGAAGAGACCCAGTACTTC
NA	TRBJ2-1	NA	TRBV27	CASSEVANEQFF	TGTGCCAGCAGTGAGGTAGCCAATGAGCAGTTCTTC
few	TRBJ2-4	NA	TRBV5-1	CASSFNGGGESIQYF	TGCGCCAGCAGCTTCAACGGAGGGGGGGAAAGCATTCAGTACTTC
once	TRBJ2-7	NA	TRBV7-9	CASSLSDIPYEQYF	TGTGCCAGCAGCTTATCCGACATTCCCTACGAGCAGTACTTC
NA	TRBJ1-2	NA	TRBV6-5	CASSYPGYDGYTF	TGTGCCAGCAGTTACCCAGGGTATGATGGCTACACCTTC
NA	TRBJ2-7	NA	TRBV5-1	CASSLGAGWAEQYF	TGCGCCAGCAGCTTGGGTGCAGGCTGGGCCGAGCAGTACTTC
NA	TRBJ1-1	NA	TRBV7-3	CASSAQGRRNTEAFF	TGTGCCAGCAGCGCACAGGGACGGAGGAACACTGAAGCTTTCTTT
NA	TRBJ2-5	TRBD2	TRBV4-3	CASSQAGGQETQYF	TGCGCCAGCAGCCAAGCGGGGGGACAAGAGACCCAGTACTTC
NA	TRBJ1-3	TRBD1	TRBV9	CASSPRTGDYLGNTIYF	TGTGCCAGCAGCCCTCGGACAGGAGACTACTTAGGAAACACCATATATTTT
NA	TRBJ2-7	NA	TRBV27	CASSLLGSQLYEQYF	TGTGCCAGCAGTTTACTAGGATCCCAGCTCTACGAGCAGTACTTC
NA	TRBJ1-5	NA	TRBV30	CAWSVAYRQPQHF	TGTGCCTGGAGTGTCGCGTACCGCCAGCCCCAGCATTTT
NA	TRBJ1-5	TRBD1	TRBV28	CASRPSGGWQPQHF	TGTGCCAGCAGACCATCAGGGGGATGGCAGCCCCAGCATTTT
NA	TRBJ1-1	NA	TRBV6-6	CASSSTGNTEAFF	TGTGCCAGCAGTTCCACAGGGAACACTGAAGCTTTCTTT
once	TRBJ2-3	NA	TRBV4-1	CASSQRQGMDTQYF	TGCGCCAGCAGCCAACGTCAGGGGATGGATACGCAGTATTTT